The next 25 T cell receptor beta chains were all read from a single sample in a study of T cell repertoires in cytomegalovirus infection. One entry per CDR3 protein, called by TCRdb with MiXCR from the reads. The data contain tens of thousands of distinct CDR3 sequences, roughly 22% of them seen just once; the ten biggest clones take up 18%. These receptors are not linked to any known antigen. Sequenced material: PBMCs, sequenced either directly or after in vitro stimulation (not recorded which). All receptors come from a human donor in good health (CMV status not recorded). Some clones in this sample may be carry-over from other donors' samples.

This clonotype was found a few times. V and J are TRBV10-3 and TRBJ2-7; 7 bases agree with TRBD2. V was pared by 7 bases and J by 2 bases, with 8 bases of the junction left unmatched. CDR1 and CDR2 from the germline V gene are ENHRY and SYGVKD. The CDR3 loop spans 14 amino acids. The CDR3 region is CAITSGGGPYEQYF. The CDR3 DNA reads as TGTGCCATCACTTCAGGCGGGGGACCCTACGAGCAGTACTTC.

Ten or more counts support this clonotype. This chain links TRBV7-9 with TRBJ1-2; the D gene is possibly TRBD1 (5 bases). Per germline, CDR1 SEHNR and CDR2 FQNEAQ (reference sequence). The CDR3 runs to 14 residues. The V and J ends lost 0 bases and 2 bases respectively, with 7 bases between them. CDR3 protein: CASSLASGNYGYTF. CDR3 coding DNA: TGTGCCAGCAGCTTAGCCTCAGGGAACTATGGCTACACCTTC. Full variable domain (rest looked up from reference TRBV7-9 and TRBJ1-2): DTGVSQNPRHKITKRGQNVTFRCDPISEHNRLYWYRQTLGQGPEFLTYFQNEAQLEKSRLLSDRFSAERPKGSFSTLEIQRTEQGDSAMYLCASSLASGNYGYTFGSGTRLTVV.

This chain connects TRBV6-6 to TRBJ1-1; 8 bases fit TRBD1. The CDR3 consists of 14 residues. Germline values: CDR1 MNHNY, CDR2 SVGAGI (reference sequence). Losses at the gene ends were 6 bases for V and 5 bases for J; bases not matched to a gene: 8. The CDR3 region has the DNA TGTGCCAGCAGATCCACAGGGGGGGGAACTGAAGCTTTCTTT. This sequence encodes CASRSTGGGTEAFF.

V and J are TRBV12-3 or TRBV12-4 and TRBJ1-2; D remains unclear. The CDR3 is made up of 14 amino acids. Between the trimmed V and J ends, which lost 1 base and 6 bases, there was a span of 12 bases. The CDR3 DNA follows: TGTGCCAGCAGTTTAGTAGGCAGGTTAGATGGCTACACCTTC. It codes for CASSLVGRLDGYTF.

This clonotype has a handful of counts. CDR3 in DNA: TGTGCCAGTAGTATAGCAACCGGGATGCGCACAGATACGCAGTATTTT. It is translated as CASSIATGMRTDTQYF. The chain uses TRBV19 and TRBJ2-3; possibly TRBD2 for D (5 bases). Germline lookup yields CDR1 LNHDA and CDR2 SQIVND (reference sequence). Trimming shortened V by 1 base and J by 1 base, and 12 bases separated the two germline ends. This CDR3 has 16 amino acids.

The chain carries TRBV30 and TRBJ2-7, with D perhaps TRBD1 (6 bases). V was cut by 5 bases and J by 0 bases, with 11 bases left in between. This CDR3 comprises 13 residues. Germline lookup yields CDR1 GTSNPN and CDR2 SVGIG (reference sequence). The chain's CDR3 is CAWSQGGSYEQYF. The CDR3 nucleotides read TGTGCCTGGTCCCAAGGGGGCTCCTACGAGCAGTACTTC.

The rearrangement links TRBV7-6 to TRBJ2-7; 8 bases are a match to TRBD2. CDR1 and CDR2 (germline): SGHVS, FNYEAQ. The V gene end was trimmed by 4 bases and the J gene end by 4 bases; junction bases not matched to a gene: 12. The CDR3 runs to 16 residues. The CDR3 DNA follows: TGTGCCAGCAGCTCGGGTCCGGGGGCGGGGGGTTACGAGCAGTACTTC. This sequence encodes CASSSGPGAGGYEQYF.

The chain combines TRBV19 with TRBJ1-2; 7 nucleotides line up with TRBD1. V was pared by 3 bases and J by 6 bases, with 4 bases of the junction left unmatched. The CDR3 sequence is 13 residues long. Germline CDR1 LNHDA, CDR2 SQIVND (reference sequence). The CDR3 region has the DNA TGTGCCAGTAGTATTAGCACAGGGGATGGCTACACCTTC. It translates to CASSISTGDGYTF.

The chain joins TRBV2 to TRBJ1-5, with unresolved D. Germline V gene sequence: CDR1 SNHLY, CDR2 FYNNEI. The CDR3 runs 14 residues. V dropped 6 bases and J dropped 3 bases, with 12 bases sitting between them. DNA of the CDR3: TGTGCCAGCAGCTCACGTCGCGACAATCAGCCCCAGCATTTT. Translation: CASSSRRDNQPQHF.

This clonotype was detected ten times or more. The chain uses TRBV7-2 and TRBJ2-7, with a tentative D call TRBD1 (6 bases). The CDR3 consists of 14 residues. Trimming took 1 base from V and 1 from J, leaving 8 bases between them. The germline V gene encodes CDR1 SGHTA and CDR2 FQGNSA. CDR3 bases: TGTGCCAGCAGCTTAGTAAGGGGGTCCTACGAGCAGTACTTC. It encodes CASSLVRGSYEQYF. The full variable domain, with the rest looked up from reference TRBV7-2 and TRBJ2-7, is GAGVSQSPSNKVTEKGKDVELRCDPISGHTALYWYRQSLGQGLEFLIYFQGNSAPDKSGLPSDRFSAERTGGSVSTLTIQRTQQEDSAVYLCASSLVRGSYEQYFGPGTRLTVT.

The genes are TRBV4-1 and TRBJ2-1; TRBD2 matches 13 bases. Germline V gene data show CDR1 as MGHRA and CDR2 as YSYEKL. Unmatched junction bases numbered 9, after V lost 3 bases and J lost 10 bases. The CDR3 covers 16 residues. The CDR3 nucleotides are TGCGCCAGCAGCCAGCTGGATATGGGACTAGCGGGAGAGCAGTTCTTC. Translated: CASSQLDMGLAGEQFF.

This rearrangement joins TRBV7-9 to TRBJ2-1; D is unclear. The V gene lost 0 bases and the J gene lost 4 bases, with 4 bases spanning the gap. The V gene's germline CDR1 is SEHNR and CDR2 FQNEAQ (reference sequence). The CDR3 loop spans 13 amino acids. CDR3 sequence (DNA): TGTGCCAGCAGCTTAGCAGTATACAATGAGCAGTTCTTC. Translation: CASSLAVYNEQFF.

This clonotype was observed a handful of times. The rearrangement uses TRBV20-1 and TRBJ2-3; a weak D match, TRBD1 (6 bases). Trimming shortened V by 3 bases and J by 1 base, and 11 bases separated the two germline ends. CDR3 size: 14 residues. Germline loops: CDR1 DFQATT, CDR2 SNEGSKA (reference sequence). CDR3 in amino acids: CSASSYRGTDTQYF. In DNA form, the CDR3 reads TGCAGTGCTAGTTCGTACAGGGGCACAGATACGCAGTATTTT.

The chain has TRBV29-1 and TRBJ1-1; 7 bases are a match to TRBD1. Looked up from germline, CDR1 is SQVTM and CDR2 is ANQGSEA. V lost 6 bases, J lost 7 bases, and 17 bases stayed unmatched. The CDR3 has 15 amino acids. The DNA of the CDR3 is TGCAGCGTGGTCCCTCTCACAGGGGTTGATGGTGAAGCTTTCTTT. As protein: CSVVPLTGVDGEAFF.

This clonotype came up a few times. The gene calls are TRBV5-1 and TRBJ2-7, with a weak D call TRBD2 (6 bases). The germline gives CDR1 SGHRS, CDR2 YFSETQ. This CDR3 is built from 14 residues. The ends were cut back, 0 bases at V and 4 bases at J, with 11 bases in the middle. The CDR3 sequence: CASSLDRDWYEQYF. CDR3 DNA: TGCGCCAGCAGCTTGGATCGGGACTGGTACGAGCAGTACTTC.

V usage is TRBV30 and J usage is TRBJ1-4; 8 bases align to TRBD1. The CDR3 has 13 amino acids. V lost 5 bases, J lost 3 bases, and 2 bases stayed unmatched. Germline CDR1 and CDR2: GTSNPN and SVGIG (reference sequence). The CDR3: CAWQQGANEKLFF. The CDR3 DNA follows: TGTGCCTGGCAACAGGGGGCTAATGAAAAACTGTTTTTT.

This clonotype was seen more than once but under ten times. The chain uses TRBV29-1 and TRBJ2-3; weak D call: TRBD2 (6 bases). The germline CDR1 and CDR2 sequences are SQVTM and ANQGSEA. The CDR3 sequence is 12 residues long. Trimming took 8 bases from V and 7 from J, leaving 16 bases between them. CDR3: CSLAGGINTQYF. The DNA of the CDR3 is TGCAGCCTGGCCGGGGGTATCAATACGCAGTATTTT.

This clonotype was observed many times. The chain carries TRBV7-6 and TRBJ2-7, with 8 nucleotides matching TRBD2. This CDR3 has 14 amino acids. Losses at the gene ends were 6 bases for V and 4 bases for J; bases not matched to a gene: 8. CDR1 is SGHVS, CDR2 FNYEAQ, per germline. The CDR3 here is CASSSSGRKYEQYF. CDR3 coding DNA: TGTGCCAGCAGTTCGAGCGGGAGAAAATACGAGCAGTACTTC.

This clonotype was recorded many times. V and J are TRBV11-3 and TRBJ2-5; 10 nucleotides align to TRBD1. CDR1 and CDR2 (germline): SGHNT, YENEEA. The trim removed 5 bases at V and 5 bases at J, leaving 5 bases unmatched. This CDR3 comprises 14 residues. The CDR3 sequence is CASSLGTGEETQYF. DNA for the CDR3: TGTGCCAGCAGCCTCGGGACAGGGGAGGAGACCCAGTACTTC.

CDR3 protein: CASSQREGSTYEQYF. CDR3 coding DNA: TGCGCCAGCAGCCAACGGGAGGGGTCCACCTACGAGCAGTACTTC. The gene calls are TRBV4-3 and TRBJ2-7; 8 bases align to TRBD2. Losses at the gene ends were 2 bases for V and 2 bases for J; bases not matched to a gene: 5. Germline loops: CDR1 LGHNA, CDR2 YSLEER. This CDR3 region has 15 residues.

In its sample, this clonotype was seen a few times. The CDR3 region has the DNA TGCGCCAGCAGCCCCGACGGGGCGAATGAGCAGTTCTTC. Encoded protein: CASSPDGANEQFF. This chain connects TRBV4-3 to TRBJ2-1; D could derive from TRBD1 or TRBD2 (5 bases each). CDR1 is LGHNA and CDR2 is YSLEER in the germline V gene. Trimming pared 4 bases from V and 7 bases from J, leaving 11 bases between. The CDR3 extends over 13 amino acids.

The gene calls are TRBV5-1 and TRBJ1-3; D gene unclear. Germline CDR1 reads SGHRS; CDR2 reads YFSETQ. The CDR3 consists of 15 residues. V was shortened by 1 base and J by 0 bases, with 8 bases between the two germline ends. The chain's CDR3 is CASSLTFSSGNTIYF. CDR3 bases: TGCGCCAGCAGCTTGACTTTCTCCTCTGGAAACACCATATATTTT.

Ten or more counts support this clonotype. The chain employs TRBV12-3 or TRBV12-4 and TRBJ1-1; maybe TRBD1 (5 bases). This CDR3 comprises 19 residues. The V end lost 7 bases, the J end lost 0 bases, and 27 bases lay between the germline ends. CDR3 sequence: CASIPPTRGVFDMNTEAFF. The CDR3 nucleotides read TGTGCCAGCATTCCACCAACGAGGGGTGTTTTTGACATGAACACTGAAGCTTTCTTT.

There are a few counts of this clonotype. This chain uses TRBV12-3 or TRBV12-4 with TRBJ2-1, with 7 bases aligning to TRBD2. The CDR3 extends over 15 amino acids. Trimming at V came to 7 bases and at J to 2 bases, leaving 8 bases not matched to a gene. CDR3 protein: CASTPLAATYNEQFF. In DNA, the CDR3 is TGTGCCAGCACGCCTCTAGCGGCTACCTACAATGAGCAGTTCTTC.

This rearrangement joins TRBV30 to TRBJ2-7; 7 bases line up with TRBD2. Germline CDR1 is GTSNPN and CDR2 is SVGIG (reference sequence). Trimming cost V 2 bases and J 1 base; bases outside gene matches: 2. The CDR3 sequence is 13 residues long. The CDR3 here is CAWSSGGSYEQYF. The CDR3 DNA is TGTGCCTGGAGTTCGGGAGGTTCCTACGAGCAGTACTTC.